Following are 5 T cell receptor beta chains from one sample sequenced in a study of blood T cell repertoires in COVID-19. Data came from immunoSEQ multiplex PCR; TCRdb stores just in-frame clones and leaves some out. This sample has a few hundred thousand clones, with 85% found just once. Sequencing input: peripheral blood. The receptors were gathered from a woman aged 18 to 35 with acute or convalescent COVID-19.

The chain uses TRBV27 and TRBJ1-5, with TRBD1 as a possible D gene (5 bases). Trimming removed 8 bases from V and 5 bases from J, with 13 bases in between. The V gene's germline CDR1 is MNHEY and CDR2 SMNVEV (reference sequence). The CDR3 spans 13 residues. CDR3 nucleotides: TGTGCCAGCGGATGGGGCGGGGATCAGCCCCAGCATTTT. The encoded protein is CASGWGGDQPQHF.

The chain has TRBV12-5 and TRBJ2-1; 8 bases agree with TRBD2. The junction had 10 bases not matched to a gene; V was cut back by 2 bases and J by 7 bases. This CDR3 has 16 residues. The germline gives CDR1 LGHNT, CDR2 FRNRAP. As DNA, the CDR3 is TGTGCTAGTGGTTTGAGGACGGGAGGGTCCGCGAATGAGCAGTTCTTC. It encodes CASGLRTGGSANEQFF.

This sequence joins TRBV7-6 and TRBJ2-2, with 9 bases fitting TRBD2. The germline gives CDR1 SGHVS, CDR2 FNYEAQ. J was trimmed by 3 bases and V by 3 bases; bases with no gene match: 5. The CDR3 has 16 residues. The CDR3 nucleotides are TGTGCCAGCAGCTTTCGCGGGGGGGAATACACCGGGGAGCTGTTTTTT. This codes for CASSFRGGEYTGELFF.

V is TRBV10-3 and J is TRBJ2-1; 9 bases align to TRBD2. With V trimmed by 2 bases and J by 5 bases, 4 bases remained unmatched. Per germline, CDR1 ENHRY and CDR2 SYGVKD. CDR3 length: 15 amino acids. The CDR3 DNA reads TGTGCCATCAGTGAGGGACTAGCGATTAACAATGAGCAGTTCTTC. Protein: CAISEGLAINNEQFF.

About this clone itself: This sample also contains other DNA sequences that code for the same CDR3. As DNA, the CDR3 is TGCGCCAGCAGCTTGTCGCCAGAGAACACTGAAGCTTTCTTT. This encodes CASSLSPENTEAFF. The genes are TRBV5-1 and TRBJ1-1; D not resolved. The V end lost 1 base, the J end lost 1 base, and 8 bases lay between the germline ends. This CDR3 is 14 amino acids long. Germline lookup yields CDR1 SGHRS and CDR2 YFSETQ. The whole variable domain, filled in from reference TRBV5-1 and TRBJ1-1, reads KAGVTQTPRYLIKTRGQQVTLSCSPISGHRSVSWYQQTPGQGLQFLFEYFSETQRNKGNFPGRFSGRQFSNSRSEMNVSTLELGDSALYLCASSLSPENTEAFFGQGTRLTVV.